This paragraph reports one T cell receptor (beta chain). What it binds is unknown. The source of the sample is a study of cytomegalovirus exposure and HLA in healthy donors. Across the study: For the approximately 420 genotyped donors, 81% fell within the Caucasian-associated ancestry cluster. Findings of the study overall: HLA alleles were associated with 15,000 to 20,000 TCR beta sequences in a later analysis at 0.05 false discovery rate. It was assumed in the presence/absence analyses that sequencing depth was roughly uniform across donors.

It was with 60 Vbeta and 13 Jbeta primers that the PCR ran. Clones were sequenced by immunoSEQ multiplex PCR, and TCRdb holds only the in-frame ones, with some missing. In the table there are hundreds of thousands of clones, around 89% of which are singletons. Trimming pared 9 bases from V and 3 bases from J, leaving 11 bases between. The CDR3 totals 12 residues. Per germline, CDR1 SNHLY and CDR2 FYNNEI. The chain uses TRBV2 and TRBJ1-1; D unresolved. The sample comprised PBMCs. This receptor was obtained from a woman aged 18-29 years in good health and CMV-seronegative. CDR3 coding DNA: TGTGCCAGAAAAGACATCTACACTGAAGCTTTCTTT. This encodes CARKDIYTEAFF.